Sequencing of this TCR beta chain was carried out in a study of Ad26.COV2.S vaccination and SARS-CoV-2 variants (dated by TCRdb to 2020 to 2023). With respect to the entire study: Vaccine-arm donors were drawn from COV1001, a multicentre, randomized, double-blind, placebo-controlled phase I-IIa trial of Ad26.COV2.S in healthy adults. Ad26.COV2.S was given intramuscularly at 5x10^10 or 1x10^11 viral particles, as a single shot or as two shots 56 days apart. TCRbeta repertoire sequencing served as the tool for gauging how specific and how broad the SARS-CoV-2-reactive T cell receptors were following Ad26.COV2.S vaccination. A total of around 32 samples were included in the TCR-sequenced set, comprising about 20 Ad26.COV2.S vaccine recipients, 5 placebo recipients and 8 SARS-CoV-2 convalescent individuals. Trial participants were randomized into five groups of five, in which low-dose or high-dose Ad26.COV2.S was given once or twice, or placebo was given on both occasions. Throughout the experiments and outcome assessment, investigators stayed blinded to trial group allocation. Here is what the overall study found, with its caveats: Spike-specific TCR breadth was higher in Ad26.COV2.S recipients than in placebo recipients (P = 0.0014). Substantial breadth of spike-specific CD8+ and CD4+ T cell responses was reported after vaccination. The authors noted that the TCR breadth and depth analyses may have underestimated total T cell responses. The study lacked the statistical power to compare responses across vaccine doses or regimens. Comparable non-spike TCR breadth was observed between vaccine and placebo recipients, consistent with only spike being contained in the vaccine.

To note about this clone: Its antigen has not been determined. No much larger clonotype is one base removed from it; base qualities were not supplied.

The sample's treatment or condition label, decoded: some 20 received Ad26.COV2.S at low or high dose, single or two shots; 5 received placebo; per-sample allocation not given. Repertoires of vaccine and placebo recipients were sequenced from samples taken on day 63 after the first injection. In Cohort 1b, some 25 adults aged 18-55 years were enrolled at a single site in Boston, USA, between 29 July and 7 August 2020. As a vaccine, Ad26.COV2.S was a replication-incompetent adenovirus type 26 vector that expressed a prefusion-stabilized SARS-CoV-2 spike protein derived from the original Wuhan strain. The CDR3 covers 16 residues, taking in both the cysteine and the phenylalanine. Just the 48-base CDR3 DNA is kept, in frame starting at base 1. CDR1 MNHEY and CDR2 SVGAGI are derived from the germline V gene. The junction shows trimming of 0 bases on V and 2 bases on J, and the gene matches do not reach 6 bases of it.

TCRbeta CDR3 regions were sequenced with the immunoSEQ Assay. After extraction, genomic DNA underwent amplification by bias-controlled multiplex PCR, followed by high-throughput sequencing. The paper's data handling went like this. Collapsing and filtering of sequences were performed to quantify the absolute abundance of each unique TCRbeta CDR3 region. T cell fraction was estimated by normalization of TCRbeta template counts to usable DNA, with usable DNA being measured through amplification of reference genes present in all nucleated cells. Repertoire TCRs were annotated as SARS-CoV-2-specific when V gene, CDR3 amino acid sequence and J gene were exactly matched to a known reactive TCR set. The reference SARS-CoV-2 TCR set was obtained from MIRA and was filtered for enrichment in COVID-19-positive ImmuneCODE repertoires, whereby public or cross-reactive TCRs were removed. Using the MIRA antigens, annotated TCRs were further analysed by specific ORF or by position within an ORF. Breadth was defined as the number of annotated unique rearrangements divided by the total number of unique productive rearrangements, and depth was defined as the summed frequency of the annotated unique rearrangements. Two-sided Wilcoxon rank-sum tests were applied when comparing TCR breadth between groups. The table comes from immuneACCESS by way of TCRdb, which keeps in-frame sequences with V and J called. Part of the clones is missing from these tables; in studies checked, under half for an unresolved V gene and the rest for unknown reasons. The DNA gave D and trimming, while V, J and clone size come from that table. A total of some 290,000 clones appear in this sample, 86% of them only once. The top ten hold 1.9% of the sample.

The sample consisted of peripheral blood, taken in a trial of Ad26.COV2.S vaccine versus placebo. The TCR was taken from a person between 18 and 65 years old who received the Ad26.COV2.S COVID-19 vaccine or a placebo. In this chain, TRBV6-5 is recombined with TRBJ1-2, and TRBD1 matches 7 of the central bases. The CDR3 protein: CASSYSPGQANYGYTF. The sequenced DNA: TGTGCCAGCAGTTACTCCCCCGGACAGGCAAACTATGGCTACACCTTC.